This T cell receptor beta chain was captured in a study of shared clonotypes between healthy human individuals (dated by TCRdb to 2020 to 2021). Turning to the overall study: The cohort included three men and a couple of women between 18 and 49 years of age. To increase sequencing depth and limit assay-specific biases, different laboratories used diverse techniques to prepare libraries and sequence TCR repertoires. Each donor's leukapheresis produced roughly between roughly 0.94 and 9.5 billion PBMCs. For each donor, three plates each were used for CD4 naive and CD4 memory, two plates were used for CD8 naive, and one plate was used for CD8 memory. To estimate repertoire size and how much clonotype sharing occurs between individuals, the study deeply sequenced the blood TCR repertoires of five healthy adults.

Note on this clone: Its antigen target is currently unknown. Per-nucleotide qualities are absent, and no much larger clonotype sits a single base away.

The paper's findings and limits, for the study overall: Because the study included a small number of donors, the genetic and exposure-history diversity represented was limited. Even with the large sequencing depth, rarefaction of the sorted-subset datasets indicated that sequencing was incomplete. Sharing across a handful of donors was observed for approximately 5% of naive CD4, under 4% of naive CD8, about 2.3% of memory CD4, and around 0.4% of memory CD8 clonotypes. Naive subsets generally had larger estimated clonotype richness than memory subsets did. Sampling was restricted to blood, and TCR repertoires in tissues likely differ from the TCR repertoires found in blood. Compared with non-shared clonotypes, the clonotypes found in all four sorted-subset donors had higher generation probabilities. Pairwise subsampling indicated that sequencing depth was expected to affect the degree of clonotype sharing among donors.

TCR CDR3 regions were amplified from genomic DNA by multiplex PCR using the deep immunoSEQ assay. Extracted genomic DNA from each cell subset was distributed evenly across all wells of several immunoSEQ 96-well plates, and each plate was treated as a replicate. For sorted subsets, each replicate PCR was loaded with approximately 200 ng genomic DNA, equivalent to 30,000 or so T cell genomes. The purified libraries were quantified using a Qubit 3.0 fluorometer, sized with a Bioanalyzer 2100, and then quantified again using the KAPA Library Quantification kit. A separate single-read 150-cycle Illumina NextSeq 550 flow cell was used to sequence each immunoSEQ 96-well plate. Turning to the authors' computational methods: The immunoSEQ output contained only junctional sequences without quality scores, so filtering could not match that applied to full-length reads. To assign V/J genes and CDR3, sequences were annotated using PyIR, a Python wrapper for IgBLAST v1.9, with IMGT germline references. Reads with weak V/J assignments (E-value above 1e-6), missing CDR3, stop codons, out-of-frame junctions, or ambiguous translated residues were removed. V3J clonotypes were defined as sequences sharing the same inferred V gene, J gene, and CDR3 amino acid sequence. Percentage overlap between repertoires was computed as shared unique clonotypes divided by the size of the smaller repertoire. Repertoire richness was assessed with RTK rarefaction, the Chao1 estimator, and Recon v2.1 estimates of unobserved clonotypes. Generation probabilities were computed with OLGA for all TCRbeta clonotypes obtained by the gDNA method from four donors. This immuneACCESS table, as held by TCRdb, lists in-frame sequences with V and J called but not all clones. Of the missing ones, under half trace to an unresolved V gene in checked studies; the others have no known cause. V, J and clone size are taken as reported in that table, and D and trimming were inferred from the DNA itself. Here the sample has some 2.1 million clones; about 95% occur a single time. 1.1% of the sample goes to the ten largest clones.

Its CDR3 holds 14 amino acids, cysteine through phenylalanine. Only CDR3 DNA remains: 42 bases, in frame from the first base. CDR1 and CDR2 are drawn from the germline V gene (reference sequence): SEHNR, FQNEAQ. Compared with germline, V lacks 5 bases and J lacks 1 base; bases without a gene match: 2. CD8 naive samples consisted of CD45RO-negative cells that were positively selected for CCR7, yielding a CD45RA+CCR7+ population without TemRA cells. The donors were healthy, HIV-negative adults with no recently reported acute infections or vaccinations. All donors were Caucasian adults living in Nashville, Tennessee, USA. After blood collection by leukapheresis, PBMCs were isolated using Ficoll-Histopaque density gradient centrifugation and then cryopreserved in the vapor phase of liquid nitrogen. Purity and quantity of every magnetically sorted T cell population were checked by analytical flow cytometry. Genomic DNA was isolated from each sorted fraction and quantified by UV absorbance on a Nanodrop 2000c.

The rearranged chain carries TRBV7-9 and TRBJ2-7, with 10 bases matching TRBD1. The clonotype was recovered from a man aged 18 to 29 in good health. Sequencing was performed on naive CD8+ T cells sorted from blood. The sample's cell subset or site label, decoded: CD45RA+CCR7+. The CDR3 here reads CASSRTGGSYEQYF. The DNA sequence is TGTGCCAGCAGCCGGACAGGGGGGTCCTACGAGCAGTACTTC.